This TCR beta chain was captured in a study of blood T cell repertoires in COVID-19. Turning to the study itself: Samples of COVID-19 (acute and convalescent) were obtained from the United States, Italy and Spain. PBMCs, B-cell-depleted T cells, or T cells provided the cDNA or gDNA that made up the material.

The CDR3 covers 12 residues. CDR1 is MNHEY, CDR2 SVGAGI, per germline. The germline V and J ends were trimmed by 8 bases and 1 base, with 8 bases remaining between them. Original processing methods: Quantification of nucleated cells was approximated via reference gene primer amplification. Profiled with immunoSEQ multiplex PCR; TCRdb holds only in-frame clones, not every one. The DNA gave D and trimming, while V, J and clone size come from that table. This table holds 45,000 to 70,000 clones, around 80% found once. What was sequenced was peripheral blood. This sequence was found in a man in his fifties or sixties with acute or convalescent COVID-19. The chain uses TRBV6-5 and TRBJ2-5; D call uncertain. CDR3 nucleotide sequence: TGTGCCAGCGGGCCCCTCCAAGAGACCCAGTACTTC. Its protein product is CASGPLQETQYF.